This T cell receptor beta chain was identified in a study of shared clonotypes between healthy human individuals. Findings of the study overall: The study sampled only blood, and tissue repertoires likely differ. The study found lower generation probabilities in non-shared clonotypes than in those shared by all four donors. What limited the represented genetic and exposure-history diversity was the small number of donors.

Notes on this clone: What it recognizes is unknown.

Replicate PCRs run on sorted subsets employed approximately 180 ng DNA, about 27,000 T cell genomes. The table came from immunoSEQ multiplex PCR; TCRdb's copy has only in-frame clones and leaves some out. The sample contains 2,500,000 or so clones, 93% of which appear only once. Input material: naive CD4+ T cells from PBMCs. Subset meaning: CD45RA+ positively selected. The receptor was derived from a man aged 18 to 29 in good health. Some clones in this sample may be carry-over from other donors' samples.

This CDR3 reads CASSSVPPATEAFF. CDR3 DNA: TGTGCCAGCAGCTCCGTTCCCCCTGCTACTGAAGCTTTCTTT. This rearrangement joins TRBV7-9 to TRBJ1-1; D is undetermined. The CDR3 runs to 14 residues. Germline CDR1 and CDR2: SEHNR and FQNEAQ (reference sequence). V shed 4 bases and J shed 5 bases, with 14 bases lying between them.